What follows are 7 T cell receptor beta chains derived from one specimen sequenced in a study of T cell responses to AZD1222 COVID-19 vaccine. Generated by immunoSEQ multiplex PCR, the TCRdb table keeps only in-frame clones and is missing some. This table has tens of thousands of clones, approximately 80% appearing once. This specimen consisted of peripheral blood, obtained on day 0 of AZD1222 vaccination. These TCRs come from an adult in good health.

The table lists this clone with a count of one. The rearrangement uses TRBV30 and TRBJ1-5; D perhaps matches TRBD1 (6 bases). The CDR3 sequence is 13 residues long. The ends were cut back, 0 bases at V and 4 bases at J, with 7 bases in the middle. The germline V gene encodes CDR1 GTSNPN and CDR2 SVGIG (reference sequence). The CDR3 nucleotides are TGTGCCTGGAGTGTAGGGGGGAATCAGCCCCAGCATTTT. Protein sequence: CAWSVGGNQPQHF.

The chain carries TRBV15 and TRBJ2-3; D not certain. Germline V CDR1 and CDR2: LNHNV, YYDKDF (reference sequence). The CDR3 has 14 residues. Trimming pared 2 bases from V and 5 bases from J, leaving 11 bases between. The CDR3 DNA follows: TGTGCCACCAGCAGAAGAGATAGGAAAGATACGCAGTATTTT. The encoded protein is CATSRRDRKDTQYF. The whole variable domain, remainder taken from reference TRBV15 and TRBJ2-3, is DAMVIQNPRYQVTQFGKPVTLSCSQTLNHNVMYWYQQKSSQAPKLLFHYYDKDFNNEADTPDNFQSRRPNTSFCFLDIRSPGLGDTAMYLCATSRRDRKDTQYFGPGTRLTVL.

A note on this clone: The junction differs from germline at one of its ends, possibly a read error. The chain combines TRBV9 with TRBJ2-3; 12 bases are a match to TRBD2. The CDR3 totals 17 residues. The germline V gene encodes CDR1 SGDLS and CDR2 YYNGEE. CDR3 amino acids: CASSLRPTSGSTDTQYF. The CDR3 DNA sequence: TGTGCCAGCAGCCTGCGACCGACTAGCGGGAGCACGGATACGCAGTATTTT. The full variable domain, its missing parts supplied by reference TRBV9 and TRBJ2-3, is DSGVTQTPKHLITATGQRVTLRCSPRSGDLSVYWYQQSLDQGLQFLIQYYNGEERAKGNILERFSAQQFPDLHSELNLSSLELGDSALYFCASSLRPTSGSTDTQYFGPGTRLTVL.

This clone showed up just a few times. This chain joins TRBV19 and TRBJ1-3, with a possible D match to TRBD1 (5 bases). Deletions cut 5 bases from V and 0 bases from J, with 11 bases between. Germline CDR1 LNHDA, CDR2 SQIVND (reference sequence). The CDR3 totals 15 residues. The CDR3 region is CASSPRRGSGNTIYF. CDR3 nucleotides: TGTGCCAGTAGTCCCAGGAGGGGCTCTGGAAACACCATATATTTT.

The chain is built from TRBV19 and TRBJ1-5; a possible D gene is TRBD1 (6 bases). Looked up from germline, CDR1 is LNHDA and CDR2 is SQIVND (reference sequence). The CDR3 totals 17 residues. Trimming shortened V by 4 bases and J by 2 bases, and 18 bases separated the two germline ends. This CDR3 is CASSTFPRGSGNQPQHF. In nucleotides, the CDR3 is TGTGCCAGTAGTACCTTTCCCAGGGGTTCGGGCAATCAGCCCCAGCATTTT.

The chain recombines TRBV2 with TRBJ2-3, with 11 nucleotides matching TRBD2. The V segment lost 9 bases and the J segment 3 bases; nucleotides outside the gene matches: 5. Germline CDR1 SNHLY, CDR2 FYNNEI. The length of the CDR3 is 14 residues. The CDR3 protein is CASIGTSGTDTQYF. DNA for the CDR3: TGTGCCAGTATCGGGACTAGCGGTACAGATACGCAGTATTTT.

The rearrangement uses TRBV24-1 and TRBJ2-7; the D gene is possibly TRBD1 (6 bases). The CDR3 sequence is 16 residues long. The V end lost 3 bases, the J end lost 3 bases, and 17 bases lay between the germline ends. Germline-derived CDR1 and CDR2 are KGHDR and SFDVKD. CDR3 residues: CATSDPTGSSNYEQYF. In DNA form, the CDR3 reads TGTGCCACCAGTGATCCTACAGGGAGTAGTAACTACGAGCAGTACTTC.